Following are 8 T cell receptor beta chains from one sample sequenced in a study of cytomegalovirus exposure and HLA in healthy donors. With 60 Vbeta and 13 Jbeta primers, the PCR was carried out. Measured with immunoSEQ multiplex PCR; TCRdb has only the in-frame clones, and not every one. The sample lists about 170,000 clones, approximately 78% seen once, with about 2.4% in the top ten. Sequenced material: PBMCs. The receptors here all came from a male donor in good health and CMV-seronegative.

The chain recombines TRBV10-3 with TRBJ2-7; no clear D gene. This CDR3 contains 17 residues. V was shortened by 0 bases and J by 6 bases, with 21 bases between the two germline ends. Germline CDR1 and CDR2: ENHRY and SYGVKD. The CDR3 reads CAISESASGNDATEQYF. CDR3 bases: TGTGCCATCAGTGAGTCGGCGTCAGGCAACGACGCGACCGAGCAGTACTTC.

The chain uses TRBV29-1 and TRBJ2-3; TRBD1 matches at 10 bases. This CDR3 comprises 13 residues. The germline CDR1 and CDR2 sequences are SQVTM and ANQGSEA. The V and J ends lost 4 bases and 6 bases, in that order; junction bases with no gene match: 4. The CDR3 coding sequence is TGCAGCGTTGGACAGGGGGCATTGGATACGCAGTATTTT. This encodes CSVGQGALDTQYF.

This clone was seen just once. The V gene is TRBV9, the J gene TRBJ2-3; D may be TRBD1 (6 bases). The V end lost 4 bases, the J end lost 4 bases, and 13 bases lay between the germline ends. The CDR3 runs to 14 residues. Germline CDR1 SGDLS, CDR2 YYNGEE. The CDR3 DNA is TGTGCCAGCAGCCCCCTGGGGGCCTCAGATACGCAGTATTTT. Residues: CASSPLGASDTQYF.

This chain links TRBV19 with TRBJ1-2, with D tentatively TRBD1 (6 bases). The CDR3 totals 14 residues. Germline CDR1 is LNHDA and CDR2 is SQIVND (reference sequence). V gave up 5 bases and J gave up 7 bases, with 17 bases separating them. The CDR3 nucleotides read TGTGCCAGTAGTCTTGATCGGACAGTGAGTGGCTACACCTTC. Its protein is CASSLDRTVSGYTF.

The V call is TRBV4-3, the J call TRBJ2-5; 8 bases fit TRBD1. This CDR3 contains 15 residues. Per the germline V gene, CDR1 is LGHNA and CDR2 is YSLEER. V lost 0 bases, J lost 2 bases, and 2 bases stayed unmatched. The CDR3 sequence is CASSQDTGGQETQYF. Written as DNA, the CDR3 is TGCGCCAGCAGCCAAGATACAGGGGGGCAAGAGACCCAGTACTTC.

The chain recombines TRBV7-2 with TRBJ2-5; 8 positions agree with TRBD2. V lost 5 bases, J lost 6 bases, and 11 bases stayed unmatched. This CDR3 is 15 amino acids long. Germline V gene sequence: CDR1 SGHTA, CDR2 FQGNSA. The CDR3 is CASSPGIRGGKTQYF. In nucleotides, the CDR3 is TGTGCCAGCAGCCCTGGGATCCGGGGGGGAAAGACCCAGTACTTC. Looking up the rest from reference TRBV7-2 and TRBJ2-5 gives the full variable domain: GAGVSQSPSNKVTEKGKDVELRCDPISGHTALYWYRQSLGQGLEFLIYFQGNSAPDKSGLPSDRFSAERTGGSVSTLTIQRTQQEDSAVYLCASSPGIRGGKTQYFGPGTRLLVL.

CDR3 coding DNA: TGTGCCACCTCCAGGCCCACCAGCACTGAAGCTTTCTTT. Its protein product is CATSRPTSTEAFF. The chain links TRBV6-1 to TRBJ1-1; D is unresolved. V was shortened by 10 bases and J by 4 bases, with 16 bases between the two germline ends. The CDR3 covers 13 residues. Germline loops: CDR1 MNHNS, CDR2 SASEGT.

The chain joins TRBV4-1 to TRBJ2-7; D uncertain. The V end was cut by 0 bases, the J end by 2 bases, with 8 bases between. Germline CDR1 is MGHRA and CDR2 is YSYEKL. This CDR3 is 14 amino acids long. The CDR3 loop reads CASSQDQKPYEQYF. The CDR3 bases are TGCGCCAGCAGCCAAGACCAAAAGCCCTACGAGCAGTACTTC.